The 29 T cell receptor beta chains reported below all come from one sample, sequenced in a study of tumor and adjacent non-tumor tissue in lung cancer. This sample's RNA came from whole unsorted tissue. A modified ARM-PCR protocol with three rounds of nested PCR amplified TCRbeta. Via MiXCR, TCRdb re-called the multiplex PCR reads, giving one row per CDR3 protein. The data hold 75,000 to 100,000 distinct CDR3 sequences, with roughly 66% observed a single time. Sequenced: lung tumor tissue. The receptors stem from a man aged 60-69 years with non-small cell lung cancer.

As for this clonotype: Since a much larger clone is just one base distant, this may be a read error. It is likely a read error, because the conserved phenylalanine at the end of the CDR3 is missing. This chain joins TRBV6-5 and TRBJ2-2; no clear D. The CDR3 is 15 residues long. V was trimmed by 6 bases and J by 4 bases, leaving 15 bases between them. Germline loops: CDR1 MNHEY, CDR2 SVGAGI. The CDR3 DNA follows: TGTGCCAGCAGCCCCTCTGGGAAGGTCACCGGGGAGCTGTTTATT. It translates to CASSPSGKVTGELFI.

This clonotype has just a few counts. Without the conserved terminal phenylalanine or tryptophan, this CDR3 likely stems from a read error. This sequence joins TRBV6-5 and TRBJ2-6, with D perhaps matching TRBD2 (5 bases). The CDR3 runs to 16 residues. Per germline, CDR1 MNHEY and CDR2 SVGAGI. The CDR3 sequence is CPSRALGDSGANVLTS. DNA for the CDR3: TGTCCCAGCAGAGCCCTGGGAGACTCTGGGGCCAACGTCCTGACTTCC.

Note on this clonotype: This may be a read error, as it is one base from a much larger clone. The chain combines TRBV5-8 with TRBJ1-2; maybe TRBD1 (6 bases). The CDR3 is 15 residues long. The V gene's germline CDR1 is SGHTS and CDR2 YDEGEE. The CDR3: CANSSTNRAYYGYTF. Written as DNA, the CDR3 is TGTGCCAACAGCAGCACCAACAGGGCCTACTATGGCTACACCTTC. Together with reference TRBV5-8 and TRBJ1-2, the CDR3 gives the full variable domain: EAGVTQSPTHLIKTRGQQATLRCSPISGHTSVYWYQQALGLGLQFLLWYDEGEERNRGNFPPRFSGRQFPNYSSELNVNALELEDSALYLCANSSTNRAYYGYTFGSGTRLTVV.

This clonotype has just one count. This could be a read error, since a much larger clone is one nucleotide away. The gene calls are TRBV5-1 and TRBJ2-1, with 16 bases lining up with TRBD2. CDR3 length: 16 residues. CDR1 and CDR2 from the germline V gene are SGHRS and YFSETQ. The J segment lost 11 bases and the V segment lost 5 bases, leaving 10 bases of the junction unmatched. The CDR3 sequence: CASSWGLAGGPNKQFF. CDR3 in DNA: TGCGCCAGCAGTTGGGGACTAGCGGGAGGGCCGAATAAGCAGTTCTTC.

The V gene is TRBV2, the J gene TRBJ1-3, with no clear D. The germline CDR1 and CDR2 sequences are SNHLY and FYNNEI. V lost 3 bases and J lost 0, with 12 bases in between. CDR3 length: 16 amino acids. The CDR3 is CASSDNSLSSGNTIYF. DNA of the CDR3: TGTGCCAGCAGTGATAACAGTTTAAGCTCTGGAAACACCATATATTTT.

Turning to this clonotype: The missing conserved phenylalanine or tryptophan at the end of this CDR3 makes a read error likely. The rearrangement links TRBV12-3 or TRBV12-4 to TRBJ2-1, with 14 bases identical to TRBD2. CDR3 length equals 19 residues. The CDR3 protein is CARSYRGRLAGGFYNEQFL. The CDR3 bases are TGTGCCAGAAGTTATCGTGGGAGACTAGCGGGAGGGTTCTACAATGAGCAGTTCTTA.

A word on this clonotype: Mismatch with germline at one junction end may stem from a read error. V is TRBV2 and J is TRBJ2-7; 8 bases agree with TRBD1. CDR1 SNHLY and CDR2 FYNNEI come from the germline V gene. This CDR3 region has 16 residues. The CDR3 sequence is CVSAVGTGGSGHEQYF. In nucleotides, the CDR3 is TGTGTCAGCGCCGTTGGAACAGGGGGGTCGGGTCACGAGCAGTACTTC.

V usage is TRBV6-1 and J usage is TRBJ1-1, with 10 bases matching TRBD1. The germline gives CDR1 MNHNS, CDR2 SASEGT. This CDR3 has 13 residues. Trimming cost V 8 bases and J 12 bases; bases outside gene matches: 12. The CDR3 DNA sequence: TGTGCCAGCGGCGGGGACAGGGGAACTGAGCCTTTCTTT. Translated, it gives CASGGDRGTEPFF.

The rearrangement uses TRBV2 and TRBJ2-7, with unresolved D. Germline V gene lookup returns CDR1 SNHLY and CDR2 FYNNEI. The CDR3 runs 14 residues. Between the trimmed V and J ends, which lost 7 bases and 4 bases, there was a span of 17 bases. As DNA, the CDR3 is TGTGCCAGCACCGAAAAAGCTGGGTTTTACGAGCAGTACTTC. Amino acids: CASTEKAGFYEQYF.

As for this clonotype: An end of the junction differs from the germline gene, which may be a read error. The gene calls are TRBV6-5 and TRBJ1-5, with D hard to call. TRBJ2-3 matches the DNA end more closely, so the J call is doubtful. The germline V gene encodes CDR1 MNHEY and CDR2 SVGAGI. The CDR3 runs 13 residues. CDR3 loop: CASSHSRNQHQYF. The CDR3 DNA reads TGTGCCAGCAGTCACTCCCGCAATCAGCACCAGTATTTT.

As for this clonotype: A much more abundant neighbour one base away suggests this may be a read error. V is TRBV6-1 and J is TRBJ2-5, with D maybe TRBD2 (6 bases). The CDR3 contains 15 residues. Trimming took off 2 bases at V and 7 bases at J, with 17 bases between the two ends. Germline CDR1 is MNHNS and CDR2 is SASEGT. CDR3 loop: CASSEMGGRGATQYF. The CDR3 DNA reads TGTGCCAGCAGTGAAATGGGGGGAAGGGGAGCGACCCAGTACTTC.

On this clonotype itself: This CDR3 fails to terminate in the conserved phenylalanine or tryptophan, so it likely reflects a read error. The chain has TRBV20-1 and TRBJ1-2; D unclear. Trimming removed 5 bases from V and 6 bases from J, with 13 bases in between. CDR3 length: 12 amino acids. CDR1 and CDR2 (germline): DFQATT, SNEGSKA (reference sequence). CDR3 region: CSAGYSLNGYTL. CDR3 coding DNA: TGCAGTGCTGGCTACAGTTTAAATGGCTACACCCTC.

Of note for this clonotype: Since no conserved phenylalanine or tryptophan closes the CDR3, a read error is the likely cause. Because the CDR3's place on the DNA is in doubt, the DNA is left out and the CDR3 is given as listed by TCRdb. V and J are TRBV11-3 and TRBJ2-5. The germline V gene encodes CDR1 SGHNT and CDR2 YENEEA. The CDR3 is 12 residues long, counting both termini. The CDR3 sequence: CANSSLQETQCS.

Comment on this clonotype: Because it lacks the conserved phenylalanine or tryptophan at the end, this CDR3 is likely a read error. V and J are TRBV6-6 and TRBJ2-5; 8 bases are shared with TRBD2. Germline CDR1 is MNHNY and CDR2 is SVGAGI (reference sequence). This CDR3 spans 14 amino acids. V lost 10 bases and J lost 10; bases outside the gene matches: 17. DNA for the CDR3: TGTGCCATCAGCCAAGCCAGCGGGAGCAGAATCCAGTACCTC. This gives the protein CAISQASGSRIQYL.

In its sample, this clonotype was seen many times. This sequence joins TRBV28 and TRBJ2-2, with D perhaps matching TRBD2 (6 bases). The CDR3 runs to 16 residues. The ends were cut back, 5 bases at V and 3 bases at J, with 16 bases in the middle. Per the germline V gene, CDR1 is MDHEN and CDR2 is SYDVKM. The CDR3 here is CASSVVSGRYTGELFF. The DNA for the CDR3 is TGTGCCAGCAGTGTAGTGAGCGGGCGGTACACCGGGGAGCTGTTTTTT.

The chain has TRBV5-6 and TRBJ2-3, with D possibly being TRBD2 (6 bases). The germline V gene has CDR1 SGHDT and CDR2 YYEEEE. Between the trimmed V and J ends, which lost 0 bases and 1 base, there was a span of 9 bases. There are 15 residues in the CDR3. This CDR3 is CASSLVEGGTDTQYF. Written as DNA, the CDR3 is TGTGCCAGCAGCTTGGTGGAGGGCGGCACAGATACGCAGTATTTT. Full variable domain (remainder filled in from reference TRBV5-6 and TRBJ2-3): DAGVTQSPTHLIKTRGQQVTLRCSPKSGHDTVSWYQQALGQGPQFIFQYYEEEERQRGNFPDRFSGHQFPNYSSELNVNALLLGDSALYLCASSLVEGGTDTQYFGPGTRLTVL.

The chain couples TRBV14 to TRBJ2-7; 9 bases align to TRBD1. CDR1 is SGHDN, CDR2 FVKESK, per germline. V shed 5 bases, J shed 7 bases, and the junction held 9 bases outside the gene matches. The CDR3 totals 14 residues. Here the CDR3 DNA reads TGTGCCAGCAGCTTGACGGGACAGGGTAGGGAGCAGTACTTC. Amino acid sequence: CASSLTGQGREQYF.

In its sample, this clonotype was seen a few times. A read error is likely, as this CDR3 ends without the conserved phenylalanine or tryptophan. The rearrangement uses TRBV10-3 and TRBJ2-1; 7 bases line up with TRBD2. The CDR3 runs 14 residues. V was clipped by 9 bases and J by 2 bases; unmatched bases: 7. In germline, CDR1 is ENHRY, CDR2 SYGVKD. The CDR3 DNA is TGTGCCATAGGCCCCACTAGCGCCTACAATGAGCAGTTCCTC. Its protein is CAIGPTSAYNEQFL.

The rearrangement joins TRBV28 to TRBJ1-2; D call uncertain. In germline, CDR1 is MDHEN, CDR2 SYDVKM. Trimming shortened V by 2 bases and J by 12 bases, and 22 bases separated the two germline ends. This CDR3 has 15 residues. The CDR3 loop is CASSLRAPLVEGHTF. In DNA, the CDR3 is TGTGCCAGCAGTTTAAGGGCCCCACTTGTCGAGGGCCACACCTTC.

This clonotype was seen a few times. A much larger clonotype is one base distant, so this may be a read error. CDR3 bases: TGTGTCAGCAGTTACTCCAGCGTGTCAAACTATGGCTACACCTTC. Protein sequence: CVSSYSSVSNYGYTF. The V gene is TRBV6-5, the J gene TRBJ1-2; D gene ambiguous. Germline lookup yields CDR1 MNHEY and CDR2 SVGAGI. This CDR3 has 15 residues.

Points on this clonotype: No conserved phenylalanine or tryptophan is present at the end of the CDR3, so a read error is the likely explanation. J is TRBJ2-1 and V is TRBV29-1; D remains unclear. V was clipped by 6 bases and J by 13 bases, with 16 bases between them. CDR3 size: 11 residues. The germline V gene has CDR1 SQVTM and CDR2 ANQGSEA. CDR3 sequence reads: CSVSGPNHQFL. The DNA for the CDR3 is TGCAGCGTCTCCGGGCCAAATCATCAGTTCTTA.

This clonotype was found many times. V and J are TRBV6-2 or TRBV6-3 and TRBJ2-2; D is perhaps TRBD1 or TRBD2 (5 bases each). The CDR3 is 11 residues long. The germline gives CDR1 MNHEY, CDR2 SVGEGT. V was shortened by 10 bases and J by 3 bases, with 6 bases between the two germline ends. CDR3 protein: CAMGDTGELFF. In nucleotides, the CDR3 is TGTGCCATGGGGGACACCGGGGAGCTGTTTTTT.

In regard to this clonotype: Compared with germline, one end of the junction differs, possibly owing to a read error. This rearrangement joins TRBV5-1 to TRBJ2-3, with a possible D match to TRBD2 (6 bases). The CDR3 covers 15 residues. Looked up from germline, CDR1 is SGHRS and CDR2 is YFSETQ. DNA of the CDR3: TGCGCCAGCTGCGATAGCGGAACCCCTGGAGATACGCAATATTTT. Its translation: CASCDSGTPGDTQYF.

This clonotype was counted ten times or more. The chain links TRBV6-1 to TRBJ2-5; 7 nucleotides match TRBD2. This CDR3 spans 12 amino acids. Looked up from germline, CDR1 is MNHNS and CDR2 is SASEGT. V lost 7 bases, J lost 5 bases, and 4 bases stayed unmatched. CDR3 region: CASTAGRETQYF. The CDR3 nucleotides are TGTGCCAGCACCGCCGGGAGGGAGACCCAGTACTTC.

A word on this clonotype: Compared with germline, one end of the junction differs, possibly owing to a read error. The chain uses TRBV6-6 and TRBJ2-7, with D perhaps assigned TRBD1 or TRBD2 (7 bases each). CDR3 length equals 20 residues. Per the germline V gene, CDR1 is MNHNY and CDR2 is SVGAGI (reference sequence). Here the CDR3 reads CASSKTGTAGPFSFPYEQYF. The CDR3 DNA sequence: TGTGCCAGCAGTAAGACCGGGACAGCGGGGCCTTTCTCTTTTCCCTACGAACAGTACTTC.

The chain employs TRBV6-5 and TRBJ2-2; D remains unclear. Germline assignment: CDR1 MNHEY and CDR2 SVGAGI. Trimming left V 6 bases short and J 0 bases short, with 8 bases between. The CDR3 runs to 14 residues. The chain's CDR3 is CASSIPPNTGELFF. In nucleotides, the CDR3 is TGTGCCAGCAGCATCCCCCCGAACACCGGGGAGCTGTTTTTT.

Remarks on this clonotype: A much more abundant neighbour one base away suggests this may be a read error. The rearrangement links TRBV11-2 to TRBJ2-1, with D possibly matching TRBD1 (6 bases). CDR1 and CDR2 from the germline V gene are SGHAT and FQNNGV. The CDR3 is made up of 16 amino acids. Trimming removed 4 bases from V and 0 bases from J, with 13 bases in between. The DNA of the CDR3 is TGTGCCAGCAGCTCAGGGGTCGCAAGCTCCTACAATGAGCAGTTCTTC. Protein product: CASSSGVASSYNEQFF.

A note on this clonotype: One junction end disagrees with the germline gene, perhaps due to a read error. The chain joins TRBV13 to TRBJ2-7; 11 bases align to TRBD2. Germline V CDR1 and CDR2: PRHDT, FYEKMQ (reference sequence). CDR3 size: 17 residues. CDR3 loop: CASSQIATSGSQYEQYF. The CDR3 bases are TGTGCCAGCAGCCAAATCGCAACTAGCGGGAGTCAATACGAACAGTACTTC.

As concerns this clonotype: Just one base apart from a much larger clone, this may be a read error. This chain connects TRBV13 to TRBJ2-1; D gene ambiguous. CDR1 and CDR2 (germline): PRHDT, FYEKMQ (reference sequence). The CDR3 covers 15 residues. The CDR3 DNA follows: TGTGCCAGCAGAACCTTTTCGAGTTCCTACGATGAGCAGTTCTTC. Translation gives CASRTFSSSYDEQFF. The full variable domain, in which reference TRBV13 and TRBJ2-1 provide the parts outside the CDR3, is AAGVIQSPRHLIKEKRETATLKCYPIPRHDTVYWYQQGPGQDPQFLISFYEKMQSDKGSIPDRFSAQQFSDYHSELNMSSLELGDSALYFCASRTFSSSYDEQFFGPGTRLTVL.